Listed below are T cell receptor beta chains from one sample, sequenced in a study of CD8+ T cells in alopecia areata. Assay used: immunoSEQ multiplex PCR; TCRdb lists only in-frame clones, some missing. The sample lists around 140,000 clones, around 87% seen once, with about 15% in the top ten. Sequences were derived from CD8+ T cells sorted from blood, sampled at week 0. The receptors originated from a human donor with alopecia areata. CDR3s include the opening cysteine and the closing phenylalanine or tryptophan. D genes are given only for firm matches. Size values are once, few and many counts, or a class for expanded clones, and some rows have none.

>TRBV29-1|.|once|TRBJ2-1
CSVGDSSYNEQFF
TGCAGCGTTGGAGACAGCTCCTACAATGAGCAGTTCTTC
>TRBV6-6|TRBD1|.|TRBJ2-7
CASSLRDSPYEQYF
TGTGCCAGCAGCCTCCGGGACAGTCCTTACGAGCAGTACTTC
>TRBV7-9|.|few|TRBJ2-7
CASSTPGGSYEQYF
TGTGCCAGCAGCACGCCCGGAGGGTCCTACGAGCAGTACTTC
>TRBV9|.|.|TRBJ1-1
CASSDDPGQMNTEAFF
TGTGCCAGCAGCGACGATCCGGGACAAATGAACACTGAAGCTTTCTTT
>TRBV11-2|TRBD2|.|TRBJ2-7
CASSLSAGGPEQYF
TGTGCCAGCAGCTTATCAGCGGGGGGGCCCGAGCAGTACTTC
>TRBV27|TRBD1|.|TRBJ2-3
CASSLPGDRTQYF
TGTGCCAGCAGTCTCCCCGGGGACAGGACGCAGTATTTT
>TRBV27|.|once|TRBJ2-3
CASSLRSGSTDTQYF
TGTGCCAGCAGTTTACGGAGCGGTAGCACAGATACGCAGTATTTT
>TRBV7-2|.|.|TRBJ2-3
CASSLRSSAGTDTQYF
TGTGCCAGCAGCTTGCGGTCCTCAGCGGGCACAGATACGCAGTATTTT
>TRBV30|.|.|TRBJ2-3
CAWSVLETDTQYF
TGTGCCTGGAGTGTTTTAGAGACAGATACGCAGTATTTT
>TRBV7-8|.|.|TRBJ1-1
CASSLDQGMNTEAFF
TGTGCCAGCAGCTTAGATCAGGGAATGAACACTGAAGCTTTCTTT
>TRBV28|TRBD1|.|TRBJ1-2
CASSMTGHGYTF
TGTGCCAGCAGTATGACAGGGCATGGCTACACCTTC
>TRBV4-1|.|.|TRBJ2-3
CASSQAVAFTDTQYF
TGCGCCAGCAGCCAAGCCGTGGCATTCACAGATACGCAGTATTTT
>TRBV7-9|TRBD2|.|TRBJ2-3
CVSTASGRTDTQYF
TGTGTCTCAACGGCTAGCGGGAGGACAGATACGCAGTATTTT
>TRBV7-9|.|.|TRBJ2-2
CASSLRVVHTGELFF
TGTGCCAGCAGCCTCAGGGTGGTTCACACCGGGGAGCTGTTTTTT
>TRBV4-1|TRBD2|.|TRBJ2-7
CASSQWLADYEQYF
TGCGCCAGCAGCCAGTGGCTAGCGGATTACGAGCAGTACTTC
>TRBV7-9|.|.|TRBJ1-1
CASSPPMRDKERTEAFF
TGTGCCAGCAGCCCACCCATGAGGGACAAGGAGAGGACTGAAGCTTTCTTT
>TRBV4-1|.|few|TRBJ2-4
CASSQGQGTQNIQYF
TGCGCCAGCAGCCAAGGCCAGGGGACCCAAAACATTCAGTACTTC
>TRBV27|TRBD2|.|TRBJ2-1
CASSSPGTSGSYSYNEQFF
TGTGCCAGCAGTTCCCCCGGGACTAGCGGGAGCTACTCCTACAATGAGCAGTTCTTC
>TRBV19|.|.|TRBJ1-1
CASSPQVTNTEAFF
TGTGCCAGTAGTCCTCAAGTCACGAACACTGAAGCTTTCTTT
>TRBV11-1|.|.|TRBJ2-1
CASSLVGGYSYNEQFF
TGTGCCAGCAGCTTGGTGGGAGGATACTCCTACAATGAGCAGTTCTTC
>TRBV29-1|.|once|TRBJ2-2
CSATGANTGELFF
TGCAGCGCGACAGGCGCGAACACCGGGGAGCTGTTTTTT
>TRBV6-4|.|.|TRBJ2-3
CASSDSGDTQYF
TGTGCCAGCAGTGACTCGGGAGATACGCAGTATTTT
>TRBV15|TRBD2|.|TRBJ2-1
CATSSGGNNEQFF
TGTGCCACCAGTAGCGGGGGTAACAATGAGCAGTTCTTC
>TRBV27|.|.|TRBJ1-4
CASSLGFLPEKLFF
TGTGCCAGCAGTTTAGGGTTCTTACCTGAAAAACTGTTTTTT
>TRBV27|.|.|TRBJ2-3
CASSLFLTEDLTDTQYF
TGTGCCAGCAGTTTGTTTCTTACAGAGGATTTAACAGATACGCAGTATTTT
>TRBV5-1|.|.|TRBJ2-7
CASSSFDLFSYEQYF
TGCGCCAGCAGCTCGTTCGACTTATTCTCCTACGAGCAGTACTTC
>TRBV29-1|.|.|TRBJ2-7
CSAETPKSYEQYF
TGCAGCGCTGAGACTCCTAAAAGCTACGAGCAGTACTTC
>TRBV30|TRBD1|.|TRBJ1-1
CAWSPPDRVNTEAFF
TGTGCCTGGAGTCCTCCGGACAGGGTGAACACTGAAGCTTTCTTT
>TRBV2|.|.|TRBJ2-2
CASSGRGLFF
TGTGCCAGCAGTGGGCGGGGGCTGTTTTTT
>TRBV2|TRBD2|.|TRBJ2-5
CASSEGSAGLGETQYF
TGTGCCAGCAGTGAAGGGTCCGCGGGACTAGGAGAGACCCAGTACTTC
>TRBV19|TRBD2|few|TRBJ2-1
CASSMGTSRFF
TGTGCCAGTAGTATGGGGACTAGTCGGTTCTTC
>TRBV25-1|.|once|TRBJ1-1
CASRHRGRDTEAFF
TGTGCCAGCAGACATAGGGGTAGGGACACTGAAGCTTTCTTT
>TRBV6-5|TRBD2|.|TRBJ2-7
CASSPTSGGAYEQYF
TGTGCCAGCAGCCCGACTAGCGGGGGAGCCTACGAGCAGTACTTC
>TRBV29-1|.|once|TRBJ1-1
CSVEIAEAFF
TGCAGCGTTGAGATAGCTGAAGCTTTCTTT
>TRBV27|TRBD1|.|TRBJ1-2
CASSSGQGDYGYTF
TGTGCCAGCAGTTCGGGACAGGGAGATTATGGCTACACCTTC
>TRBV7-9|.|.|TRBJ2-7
CASSLSPYEQYF
TGTGCCAGCAGCTTATCGCCCTACGAGCAGTACTTC
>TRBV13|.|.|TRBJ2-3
CASSPTSEQTQYF
TGTGCCAGCAGCCCGACCTCCGAGCAGACGCAGTATTTT
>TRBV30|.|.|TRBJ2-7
CAWSNYGTLTYEQYF
TGTGCCTGGAGTAACTACGGGACTTTAACCTACGAGCAGTACTTC
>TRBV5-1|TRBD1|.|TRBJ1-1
CASSIRDREDTEAFF
TGCGCCAGCAGCATCCGGGACAGGGAGGACACTGAAGCTTTCTTT
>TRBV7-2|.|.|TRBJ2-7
CASSPSSYEQYF
TGTGCCAGCAGTCCTAGCTCCTACGAGCAGTACTTC
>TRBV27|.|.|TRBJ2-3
CASSTGGDTQYF
TGTGCCAGCAGCACCGGAGGGGATACGCAGTATTTT
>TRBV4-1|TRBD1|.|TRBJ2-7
CASSKGQGSYEQYF
TGCGCCAGCAGCAAGGGACAGGGCTCCTACGAGCAGTACTTC